The next 8 T cell receptor beta chains were all read from a single sample in a study of blood T cell repertoires in COVID-19. Profiling relied on immunoSEQ multiplex PCR, and the TCRdb table lists in-frame clones only, not all of them. This sample has just under 100,000 clones; just over 85% occur once, and the top ten carry 13%. The sample taken for sequencing was peripheral blood. The origin of the receptors is a woman aged 55-70 years in a cohort sampled during active or convalescent COVID-19.

In its sample, this clone was seen a few times. This chain links TRBV6-4 with TRBJ2-3; TRBD2 matches at 13 bases. From germline, CDR1 is MRHNA and CDR2 SNTAGT. Trimming at V came to 4 bases and at J to 5 bases, leaving 3 bases not matched to a gene. The CDR3 spans 15 residues. In DNA form, the CDR3 reads TGTGCCAGCAGTGTACTAGCGGGAGGGGGAGATACGCAGTATTTT. This gives the protein CASSVLAGGGDTQYF.

The chain combines TRBV23-1 with TRBJ2-3, with a tentative D call TRBD2 (7 bases). Being an ORF, TRBV23-1 has a function that is uncertain. CDR3 length equals 18 residues. Trimming cost V 2 bases and J 0 bases, with 18 bases left between them. The CDR3, as DNA: TGCGCCAGCAGTCAAGGGGGGGGGCCAACAACTAGCACAGATACGCAGTATTTT. Translated, it gives CASSQGGGPTTSTDTQYF.

The CDR3 nucleotides are TGTGCCAGCACCTTTAATTCCCAGGGAAGGGGCACAGATACGCAGTATTTT. Its translation is CASTFNSQGRGTDTQYF. The chain joins TRBV27 to TRBJ2-3, with TRBD1 as a possible D gene (5 bases). Germline V gene lookup returns CDR1 MNHEY and CDR2 SMNVEV (reference sequence). The CDR3 is 17 residues long. V gave up 7 bases and J gave up 1 base, with 21 bases separating them.

The chain uses TRBV6-5 and TRBJ1-1; TRBD1 is a possible D gene (5 bases). The ends were cut back, 5 bases at V and 2 bases at J, with 12 bases in the middle. Germline values: CDR1 MNHEY, CDR2 SVGAGI. This CDR3 has 14 amino acids. The CDR3 region is CASSPGGANTEAFF. The CDR3 coding sequence is TGTGCCAGCAGTCCCGGAGGGGCAAACACTGAAGCTTTCTTT.

V usage is TRBV5-4 and J usage is TRBJ1-2; weak D call: TRBD1 (6 bases). CDR1 SGHNT and CDR2 YYREEE come from the germline V gene (reference sequence). Trimming pared 2 bases from V and 8 bases from J, leaving 19 bases between. The CDR3 is 15 residues long. CDR3 amino acids: CASSLPLTGKGGYTF. The CDR3 DNA sequence: TGTGCCAGCAGCTTACCCCTAACAGGGAAGGGCGGCTACACCTTC.

This chain uses TRBV11-1 with TRBJ2-2; the D gene is possibly TRBD1 (6 bases). V lost 2 bases and J lost 2, with 9 bases in between. The CDR3 covers 15 residues. Germline V gives CDR1 SGHAT, CDR2 FQDESV (reference sequence). CDR3 residues: CASSLPGQNTGELFF. For the CDR3, the DNA is TGTGCCAGCAGCTTACCGGGACAAAACACCGGGGAGCTGTTTTTT.

The chain has TRBV6-1 and TRBJ2-1; TRBD2 matches at 10 bases. The CDR3 has 15 amino acids. V was clipped by 3 bases and J by 6 bases; unmatched bases: 5. CDR1 and CDR2 (germline): MNHNS, SASEGT. CDR3: CASSDLAGAANEQFF. The CDR3 DNA sequence: TGTGCCAGCAGTGATCTAGCGGGAGCGGCCAATGAGCAGTTCTTC.

This chain uses TRBV5-1 with TRBJ1-2; 9 bases agree with TRBD1. Germline V gene lookup returns CDR1 SGHRS and CDR2 YFSETQ. V shed 5 bases, J shed 1 base, and the junction held 9 bases outside the gene matches. The CDR3 is 16 amino acids. The CDR3 loop is CASRDPRGQGNYGYTF. The CDR3 coding sequence is TGCGCCAGCAGAGATCCGAGGGGACAGGGTAACTATGGCTACACCTTC.